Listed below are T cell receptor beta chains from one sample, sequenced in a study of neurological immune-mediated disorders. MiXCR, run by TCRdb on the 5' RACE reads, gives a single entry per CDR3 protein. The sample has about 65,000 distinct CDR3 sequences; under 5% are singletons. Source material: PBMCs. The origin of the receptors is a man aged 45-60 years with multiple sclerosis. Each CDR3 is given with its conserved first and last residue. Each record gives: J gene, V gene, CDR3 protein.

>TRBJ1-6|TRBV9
CASSGRNSPLHF
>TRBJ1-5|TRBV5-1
CASSLIPDQPQHF
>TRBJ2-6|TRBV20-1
CSANRQGAHTGANVLTF
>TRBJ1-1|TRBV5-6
CASSFLFSEAFF
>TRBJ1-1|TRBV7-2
CASSLGGSGRGTEAFF
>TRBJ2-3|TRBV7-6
CASSSRTGGTDTQYF
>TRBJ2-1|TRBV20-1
CSATGGPGFTYEQFF
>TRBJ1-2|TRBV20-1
CSARRDGNYGYTF
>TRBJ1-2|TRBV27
CASSLKEGHYGYTF
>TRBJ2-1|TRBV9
CASSVGGVFEQFF
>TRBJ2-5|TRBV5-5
CASSEDRGFGETQYF
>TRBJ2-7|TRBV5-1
CASSELTGINEQYF
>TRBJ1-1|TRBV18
CASSPQWQPNTEAFF
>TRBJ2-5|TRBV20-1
CSVTGGAKTQYF
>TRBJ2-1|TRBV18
CASSGTGSNEQFF
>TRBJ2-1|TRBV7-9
CASSIAGGPLSEQFF